What follows describes a single T cell receptor (beta chain). Here immunoSEQ multiplex PCR was the method, and the copy in TCRdb shows in-frame clones only, minus some. The sample shows about 74,000 clones, roughly 88% of them seen only once. The data are from a study of blood T cell repertoires in COVID-19. In the study overall: Spain, Italy and the United States supplied samples that represented acute and convalescent COVID-19. Sources were T cells, B-cell-depleted T cells, or PBMCs; the material itself was cDNA or gDNA.

This CDR3 has 18 amino acids. After removal of 0 bases from V and 0 bases from J, the junction contained 5 bases not matched to a gene. Germline assignment: CDR1 LNHNV and CDR2 YYDKDF (reference sequence). The specimen was peripheral blood. This clonotype was obtained from a woman at least 80 years old with acute or convalescent COVID-19. The chain employs TRBV15 and TRBJ1-2; 12 nucleotides line up with TRBD1. The CDR3 DNA reads TGTGCCACCAGCAGAGATGGGACAGGGGGCCCAGCTAACTATGGCTACACCTTC. Its translation: CATSRDGTGGPANYGYTF.